This T cell receptor beta chain was sequenced in a study of beta chain features in type 1 diabetes. Study background: No age, gender or cell yield differences were seen between patients and healthy donors. Study-level points and caveats: There was a moderate but significant shortening of TCRB CDR3s in all four CD4+ subsets of Type 1 diabetes patients. Patients and controls would share equally any PCR tilt toward shorter templates.

This clone has just a few counts. Its cognate antigen is unknown. TCRB transcripts that were expressed got sequenced, as all of the isolated RNA had been reverse transcribed. Here immunoSEQ multiplex PCR was the method, and the copy in TCRdb shows in-frame clones only, minus some. This table holds around 300,000 clones, approximately 10% found once. V shed 6 bases and J 6 bases; nucleotides not matched to a gene: 17. Germline loops: CDR1 MRHNA, CDR2 SNTAGT. This CDR3 comprises 16 residues. Sequenced sample: naive CD4+ T cells from blood. This sequence joins TRBV6-4 and TRBJ2-7; 7 nucleotides line up with TRBD1. The clonotype was recovered from a woman between 25 and 40 years old in good health. The DNA for the CDR3 is TGTGCCAGCAGCGTTTCGGGACAGCCGGCTCCTACCGAGCAGTACTTC. Translating gives CASSVSGQPAPTEQYF.